This record covers a single TCR beta chain. The specificity of this receptor is unknown. Qualities for individual bases were not recorded, and no much larger clone is one base off. TCRbeta CDR3 regions were amplified from genomic DNA using the immunoSEQ Assay, a bias-controlled multiplex PCR. The study's processing was this. Within the assay, amplification of reference gene primers was used to estimate how many nucleated cells each sample contained. To quantify the absolute abundance of each unique TCRbeta CDR3 rearrangement, sequence reads were collapsed and filtered. For each sample, productive Simpson clonality was calculated as the square root of Simpson's diversity index across productive rearrangements. TCRdb limited this immuneACCESS table to in-frame rearrangements with V and J called. A share of clones is missing; checked studies link under half to unresolved V genes, and the rest is unexplained. V, J and clone size derive from that table, while D and trimming were established from the DNA sequence. The sample table holds about 250,000 clones, of which 80% to 90% were seen once. About 3.9% of the sample is taken by the ten largest.

Ends trimmed: V by 0 bases, J by 10 bases; bases unmatched to a gene: 9. Based on the germline V gene, the CDR1 and CDR2 sequences are SGDLS and YYNGEE. CDR3 length: 14 amino acids, cysteine to phenylalanine. This entry keeps only the CDR3 DNA: 42 bases, framed from base 1. This sample is drawn from a study of blood T cell repertoires in COVID-19 (TCRdb year 2020). For the wider study: The collaborator samples originated in the United States, Italy and Spain and spanned the acute and convalescent phases of COVID-19. Where available, HLA class I and class II types were taken from metadata supplied by the sample provider and were not determined by assay-based typing. A de-identified subject ID, COVID-19 status, age in years and sex were almost always included in the sample metadata. The samples were drawn from two sources: the first 160 participants of the ongoing ImmuneRACE study, and about 1,300 subjects contributed by 6 global collaborators. The dataset comprised deeply sampled blood TCRbeta repertoires from subjects exposed to, actively infected with, or recovered from COVID-19. The prospective study material was composed of cDNA or gDNA derived from T cells, B-cell-depleted T cells, or PBMCs. The repertoires were released in a freely available public database intended as a resource for research on the immune response to SARS-CoV-2. The full study reports these points: The quantity of clinical and demographic metadata differed by source and by participant and was supplied without curation.

In the prospective study, participants were about 18 to 89 years old, resided in about two dozen geographic areas of the United States, and were enrolled through a virtual design. Cohort assignment in the prospective study relied on participant-reported clinical history from a screening survey and a study questionnaire. Exposed participants were defined as having been in contact with someone with a PCR-confirmed or clinician-diagnosed COVID-19 case within 2 weeks of study entry. In the prospective study, mobile phlebotomists collected whole blood, serum and a nasopharyngeal or oropharyngeal swab from each participant. Prospective study participants could optionally give additional blood draws and questionnaires over a 2-month period. Prospective study blood samples were shipped either frozen or at room temperature before DNA extraction.

The receptor comes from a woman in her forties who had been exposed to COVID-19. In this chain, TRBV9 is recombined with TRBJ1-2, and 7 junction bases match TRBD1. What was sequenced was PBMCs or T cells enriched from blood (not recorded which). The CDR3 region reads CASSVAVGTEPYTF. The DNA sequence reads TGTGCCAGCAGCGTAGCTGTCGGGACAGAACCCTACACCTTC. The variable domain in full, with residues beyond the CDR3 obtained from the reference TRBV9 and TRBJ1-2 genes, is DSGVTQTPKHLITATGQRVTLRCSPRSGDLSVYWYQQSLDQGLQFLIQYYNGEERAKGNILERFSAQQFPDLHSELNLSSLELGDSALYFCASSVAVGTEPYTFGSGTRLTVV.